This TCR beta chain derives from a study of blood T cell repertoires in COVID-19. Study-level background: Donors in the United States, Italy and Spain gave samples during acute or convalescent COVID-19.

Original methodology: Estimated nucleated cell counts came from reference gene primer amplification. Measured with immunoSEQ multiplex PCR; TCRdb has only the in-frame clones, and not every one. V and J calls and clone size are those listed in that table; D and trimming were worked out from the DNA. The sample has 130,000 to 150,000 clones, around 80% seen once. Germline assignment: CDR1 KGHSH and CDR2 LQKENI. The CDR3 length is 13 residues. Deletions cut 3 bases from V and 3 bases from J, with 9 bases between. The chain joins TRBV18 to TRBJ2-7; D is unclear. Material for sequencing was peripheral blood. This TCR was sampled from a man between 60 and 75 years old with active or convalescent COVID-19. The CDR3 here is CASSPLDNYEQYV. The CDR3 bases are TGTGCCAGCTCACCCCTTGACAACTACGAGCAGTACGTC.